This is a list of T cell receptor beta chains from one sample in a study of blood T cells in healthy people across ages. One entry per CDR3 protein, called by TCRdb with MiXCR from the 5' RACE reads. The table records 1.5 million to 2 million distinct CDR3 sequences, approximately 40% of them present only once. Source material: blood. These receptors were collected from a human donor in good health. The CDR3 runs from the conserved cysteine through the conserved F or W. A D gene is named only where the DNA matches it firmly. Expanded clones get a size class; other rows say once, few or many, or leave the size out.

v_gene	j_gene	abundance	d_gene	CDR3aa	CDR3nt
TRBV7-9	TRBJ1-1	-	TRBD1	CASSPHGTANTEAFF	TGTGCCAGCAGCCCGCACGGGACAGCGAACACTGAAGCTTTCTTT
TRBV29-1	TRBJ1-2	-	-	CSAGEGGAGYGYTF	TGCAGCGCCGGGGAGGGGGGGGCCGGCTATGGCTACACCTTC
TRBV28	TRBJ2-1	few	-	CASSHTPTKDNEQFF	TGTGCCAGCAGCCACACACCCACCAAGGACAATGAGCAGTTCTTC
TRBV29-1	TRBJ2-1	-	-	CSVARAGTANEQFF	TGCAGCGTTGCTCGGGCGGGGACCGCCAATGAGCAGTTCTTC
TRBV12-5	TRBJ2-7	-	-	CASGLFRNEQYF	TGTGCTAGTGGTTTGTTCAGAAACGAGCAGTACTTC
TRBV20-1	TRBJ1-1	few	-	CSAKEGDTEAFF	TGCAGTGCTAAGGAAGGGGACACTGAAGCTTTCTTT
TRBV20-1	TRBJ1-2	many	-	CSAKAGERSYTF	TGCAGTGCTAAGGCAGGGGAGAGGAGCTACACCTTC
TRBV12-3/TRBV12-4	TRBJ2-1	-	TRBD1	CASSRDRGGWTRNEQFF	TGTGCCAGCAGCAGAGACAGGGGCGGGTGGACCCGCAATGAGCAGTTCTTC
TRBV29-1	TRBJ1-2	many	-	CSVVFGYGYTF	TGCAGCGTTGTATTCGGCTATGGCTACACCTTC
TRBV6-5	TRBJ1-6	few	-	CASSSGSVNSPLHF	TGTGCCAGCAGTTCAGGGTCGGTGAATTCACCCCTCCACTTT
TRBV27	TRBJ2-5	few	-	CASSLGGAVIPYF	TGTGCCAGCAGTTTGGGGGGAGCCGTCATTCCGTACTTC
TRBV29-1	TRBJ1-2	few	-	CSVGRRDYGYTF	TGCAGCGTTGGACGGCGAGACTATGGCTACACCTTC
TRBV29-1	TRBJ2-3	few	TRBD2	CSVVVGTSGPTDTQYF	TGCAGCGTTGTTGTCGGGACTAGCGGTCCCACAGATACGCAGTATTTT
TRBV20-1	TRBJ1-1	few	TRBD1	CSAHDRGQTEAFF	TGCAGTGCTCACGACAGGGGGCAGACTGAAGCTTTCTTT
TRBV4-1	TRBJ1-2	many	-	CASSQDARVFYGYTF	TGCGCCAGCAGCCAAGATGCCAGAGTTTTCTATGGCTACACCTTC
TRBV6-6	TRBJ1-1	few	TRBD1	CASSYSTGTGNTEAFF	TGTGCCAGCAGTTACTCCACCGGGACAGGGAACACTGAAGCTTTCTTT
TRBV20-1	TRBJ2-3	-	-	CSARGGASMTDTQYF	TGCAGTGCTAGAGGTGGGGCTAGCATGACAGATACGCAGTATTTT
TRBV12-3/TRBV12-4	TRBJ2-7	-	-	CASASGLANNYEQYF	TGTGCCAGCGCCTCGGGCCTAGCGAACAACTACGAGCAGTACTTC
TRBV6-6	TRBJ2-7	-	-	CASSYSKRDLHYEQYF	TGTGCCAGCAGTTACTCTAAGAGGGACCTTCACTACGAGCAGTACTTC
TRBV7-2	TRBJ2-7	-	-	CATQGAENQQYF	TGTGCCACCCAAGGGGCAGAGAACCAGCAGTACTTC
TRBV6-5	TRBJ2-7	few	-	CASSYSQGRVAYEQYF	TGTGCCAGCAGTTACTCTCAGGGGAGGGTGGCCTACGAGCAGTACTTC
TRBV7-3	TRBJ2-1	few	-	CASSLTLGARNEQFF	TGTGCCAGCAGCTTAACGTTGGGGGCTCGCAATGAGCAGTTCTTC
TRBV4-1	TRBJ2-7	-	-	CASSQGGGRGYEQYF	TGCGCCAGCAGCCAAGGGGGAGGCAGGGGCTACGAGCAGTACTTC
TRBV20-1	TRBJ2-3	few	-	CSAREWRGPTDTQYF	TGCAGTGCTAGAGAATGGAGGGGTCCCACAGATACGCAGTATTTT
TRBV7-9	TRBJ2-1	-	TRBD2	CASSLKSSGGKYNEQFF	TGTGCCAGCAGCCTGAAATCTAGCGGGGGGAAGTACAATGAGCAGTTCTTC
TRBV4-2	TRBJ1-2	-	-	CASSQTIRDSEGYTF	TGTGCCAGCAGCCAAACTATCCGGGACTCGGAGGGCTACACCTTC
TRBV29-1	TRBJ1-2	-	-	CSVASEGPLPYGYTF	TGCAGCGTTGCCTCCGAAGGCCCTTTGCCATATGGCTACACCTTC
TRBV28	TRBJ2-7	-	-	CASVGGVSFDEQYF	TGTGCCAGCGTAGGGGGGGTATCTTTTGACGAGCAGTACTTC
TRBV3-1	TRBJ2-3	many	-	CASSQGRTDTQYF	TGCGCCAGCAGCCAGGGCCGCACAGATACGCAGTATTTT
TRBV7-9	TRBJ2-7	-	TRBD1	CASSLERDSEEGVEQYF	TGTGCCAGCAGCTTAGAACGGGACAGCGAAGAAGGGGTCGAGCAGTACTTC
TRBV4-3	TRBJ2-1	-	TRBD1	CASSFSQGAFRREQFF	TGCGCCAGCAGCTTTTCGCAGGGGGCGTTTCGGAGGGAGCAGTTCTTC
TRBV5-1	TRBJ2-1	-	-	CASSLRQTDFNEQFF	TGCGCCAGCAGCCTGAGACAGACAGATTTCAATGAGCAGTTCTTC
TRBV7-9	TRBJ2-5	-	-	CASSFNQGQETQYF	TGTGCCAGCAGCTTTAACCAGGGGCAAGAGACCCAGTACTTC
TRBV28	TRBJ2-3	few	-	CASTPDRSDTQYF	TGTGCCAGCACTCCCGATCGATCAGATACGCAGTATTTT
TRBV20-1	TRBJ2-1	-	TRBD2	CSGTGTSPWDEQFF	TGCAGTGGAACCGGGACTAGCCCCTGGGATGAGCAGTTCTTC
TRBV4-1	TRBJ1-6	-	-	CASSQDYTVPNSPLHF	TGCGCCAGCAGCCAAGATTACACAGTTCCAAATTCACCCCTCCACTTT
TRBV5-6	TRBJ2-5	once	TRBD1	CASSLTRTGARETQYF	TGTGCCAGCAGCTTGACTAGGACAGGGGCTAGGGAGACCCAGTACTTC
TRBV12-3/TRBV12-4	TRBJ1-1	-	-	CASSPQSREIQAFF	TGTGCCAGCAGTCCACAATCTAGGGAGATTCAAGCTTTCTTT
TRBV6-2/TRBV6-3	TRBJ2-3	-	-	CASSYTEYTQYF	TGTGCCAGCAGCTACACAGAATATACGCAGTATTTT
TRBV20-1	TRBJ2-3	-	-	CSARLPLVGGQYF	TGCAGTGCTAGACTCCCCCTCGTGGGGGGGCAGTATTTT
TRBV5-1	TRBJ2-3	-	-	CASSLGVLATDTQYF	TGCGCCAGCAGCTTGGGGGTCCTAGCGACAGATACGCAGTATTTT
TRBV14	TRBJ2-1	-	-	CARQGSNEQFF	TGTGCCAGGCAAGGGTCCAATGAGCAGTTCTTC
TRBV27	TRBJ2-5	-	TRBD2	CASSRAGTSEETQYF	TGTGCCAGCAGTCGCGCCGGGACTAGCGAGGAGACCCAGTACTTC
TRBV3-1	TRBJ1-2	few	-	CASSHFGQPMEGDTF	TGTGCCAGCAGCCACTTTGGACAGCCCATGGAAGGGGACACCTTC
TRBV7-2	TRBJ2-1	-	TRBD1	CASSSRGTGYLWEQFF	TGTGCCAGCAGCTCCAGGGGGACAGGTTATCTCTGGGAGCAGTTCTTC
TRBV4-1	TRBJ1-2	-	TRBD1	CASSQDRGLVYGYIF	TGCGCCAGCAGCCAAGACAGGGGGCTGGTCTATGGCTACATCTTC
TRBV29-1	TRBJ2-3	few	-	CSVDRGGRQYF	TGCAGCGTTGATAGGGGGGGGCGGCAGTATTTT
TRBV9	TRBJ2-1	few	-	CASSVGASGYNEQFF	TGTGCCAGCAGCGTGGGGGCTAGCGGCTACAATGAGCAGTTCTTC
TRBV20-1	TRBJ2-1	few	TRBD2	CSARRVAGGLSNEQFF	TGCAGTGCTAGGCGCGTAGCGGGGGGGCTGAGCAATGAGCAGTTCTTC
TRBV4-3	TRBJ1-1	few	-	CASSQDRSNTEAFF	TGCGCCAGCAGCCAAGATAGATCGAACACTGAAGCTTTCTTT
TRBV7-9	TRBJ1-1	-	-	CASSPRGGQGTEAFF	TGTGCCAGCAGCCCCCGGGGGGGGCAGGGAACTGAAGCTTTCTTT
TRBV10-3	TRBJ1-1	few	TRBD1	CATRTGQGRTEAFF	TGTGCCACCCGAACGGGACAGGGGCGAACTGAAGCTTTCTTT